The next 30 T cell receptor beta chains were all read from a single sample in a study of blood T cell repertoires in COVID-19. Clones were read by immunoSEQ multiplex PCR, and TCRdb kept only the in-frame ones, dropping some. The table includes roughly 75,000 clones, more than 65% detected once. Input material: peripheral blood. The receptors were sampled from a woman between 70 and 85 years old with acute or convalescent COVID-19.

This chain connects TRBV28 to TRBJ2-3; 7 bases match TRBD1. The CDR3 has 14 residues. The germline V gene encodes CDR1 MDHEN and CDR2 SYDVKM. J gave up 2 bases and V 4 bases, and 3 bases lay outside the gene matches. CDR3 protein: CASSYQGDTDTQYF. The CDR3 bases are TGTGCCAGCAGTTATCAGGGGGACACAGATACGCAGTATTTT.

The J gene is TRBJ2-4, the V gene TRBV5-1; 8 bases agree with TRBD2. CDR1 is SGHRS and CDR2 is YFSETQ in the germline V gene. With 4 bases clipped from V and 8 bases from J, the junction kept 8 bases outside the gene matches. The CDR3 totals 14 residues. The CDR3 DNA is TGCGCCAGCAGCCCACAGACGGGAGGGGACATTCAGTACTTC. It translates to CASSPQTGGDIQYF.

The chain carries TRBV7-6 and TRBJ2-7; 7 nucleotides agree with TRBD2. The CDR3 extends over 15 amino acids. In germline, CDR1 is SGHVS, CDR2 FNYEAQ. The V gene end was trimmed by 5 bases and the J gene end by 4 bases; junction bases not matched to a gene: 11. CDR3 protein: CASSPTSQTSYEQYF. CDR3 bases: TGTGCCAGCAGCCCGACTAGCCAAACCTCTTACGAGCAGTACTTC.

This sequence joins TRBV18 and TRBJ2-3; 9 nucleotides line up with TRBD2. The CDR3 spans 15 residues. J was trimmed by 5 bases and V by 6 bases; bases with no gene match: 9. The germline gives CDR1 KGHSH, CDR2 LQKENI. This CDR3 is CASSPRGGAGDTQYF. Written as DNA, the CDR3 is TGTGCCAGCTCCCCCCGCGGGGGGGCTGGAGATACGCAGTATTTT.

In this sample, this clone turned up once. The chain recombines TRBV6-1 with TRBJ1-2, with D tentatively TRBD1 (6 bases). The length of the CDR3 is 15 residues. Germline V gene data show CDR1 as MNHNS and CDR2 as SASEGT. V gave up 0 bases and J gave up 2 bases, with 10 bases separating them. CDR3 nucleotide sequence: TGTGCCAGCAGTGAAGCGCCAGGACAGAACTATGGCTACACCTTC. Translating gives CASSEAPGQNYGYTF.

V usage is TRBV21-1 and J usage is TRBJ2-3; the DNA was not used to check the table's D call, TRBD1. TRBV21-1 is recorded as a pseudogene. The CDR3 spans 19 residues. In DNA, the CDR3 is TGTGCCAGCAGCCCGAACAATCCCAGGGTTGCAGGGTCCCCGGATACGCAGTATTTT. It yields the protein CASSPNNPRVAGSPDTQYF.

This clone was counted a single time. The V and J genes are TRBV3-1 (or the pseudogene TRBV3-2) and TRBJ2-1, with TRBD2 matching over 8 bases. After removal of 4 bases from V and 1 base from J, the junction contained 21 bases not matched to a gene. CDR1 and CDR2 from the germline V gene are LGHDT and YNNKEL (reference sequence). CDR3 size: 21 residues. The CDR3: CASSPKRGTSGRGVSYNEQFF. The CDR3 DNA reads TGTGCCAGCAGCCCCAAGAGGGGTACGAGCGGGAGAGGTGTTTCCTACAATGAGCAGTTCTTC.

This chain links TRBV2 with TRBJ1-5; 8 bases are shared with TRBD1. V dropped 8 bases and J dropped 6; count of bases not matched to a gene: 6. Germline CDR1 reads SNHLY; CDR2 reads FYNNEI. This CDR3 is 13 amino acids long. CDR3 coding DNA: TGTGCCAGCGGAGGACAGGGTGTTCAGCCCCAGCATTTT. This encodes CASGGQGVQPQHF.

In this sample, this clone turned up a few times. The V call is TRBV12-3 or TRBV12-4, the J call TRBJ1-2; 7 bases map to TRBD1. The CDR3 covers 12 residues. V shed 4 bases and J 11 bases; nucleotides not matched to a gene: 7. The CDR3 DNA follows: TGTGCCAGCAGTTCCTCACAGGGGCCTTACACCTTC. Residues: CASSSSQGPYTF.

The CDR3 DNA follows: TGTGCCAGCAGCTTCAGTAAGAGGTCAAGCTCCTACGAGCAGTACTTC. Amino acid sequence: CASSFSKRSSSYEQYF. The rearrangement uses TRBV7-9 and TRBJ2-7; D is uncertain. The V end was cut by 3 bases, the J end by 0 bases, with 15 bases between. The CDR3 spans 16 residues. Germline CDR1 and CDR2: SEHNR and FQNEAQ (reference sequence).

V gene TRBV7-5 combines with J gene TRBJ1-5; the table's D call, TRBD1, has no DNA check behind it. TRBV7-5 is assigned pseudogene status. This CDR3 region has 15 residues. CDR3 region: CARSLVYRQSQPQHF. The CDR3 DNA reads as TGTGCCAGAAGCTTAGTCTACAGGCAGAGTCAGCCCCAGCATTTT.

V usage is TRBV2 and J usage is TRBJ2-2, with 9 bases that match TRBD1. This CDR3 contains 14 residues. The V gene's germline CDR1 is SNHLY and CDR2 FYNNEI. V shed 7 bases and J 3 bases; nucleotides not matched to a gene: 3. The CDR3 sequence is CASNRDRDTGELFF. The CDR3 region has the DNA TGTGCCAGCAACCGGGACAGGGACACCGGGGAGCTGTTTTTT.

J is TRBJ1-4 and V is TRBV5-6; 7 bases are shared with TRBD1. The V gene's germline CDR1 is SGHDT and CDR2 YYEEEE. J was trimmed by 6 bases and V by 1 base; bases with no gene match: 6. The CDR3 extends over 15 amino acids. The CDR3 is CASSLRQGGYEKLFF. The CDR3 bases are TGTGCCAGCAGCTTGAGACAGGGCGGTTATGAAAAACTGTTTTTT. The full variable domain, its missing parts supplied by reference TRBV5-6 and TRBJ1-4, is DAGVTQSPTHLIKTRGQQVTLRCSPKSGHDTVSWYQQALGQGPQFIFQYYEEEERQRGNFPDRFSGHQFPNYSSELNVNALLLGDSALYLCASSLRQGGYEKLFFGSGTQLSVL.

As for this clone: Given a much more abundant clone one base away, this may be a read error. V usage is TRBV28 and J usage is TRBJ1-1; no firm D call. Trimming cost V 4 bases and J 0 bases, with 6 bases left between them. The length of the CDR3 is 13 residues. Germline V lookup: CDR1 MDHEN, CDR2 SYDVKM. CDR3 sequence: CASSYAMNTEAFF. The CDR3 bases are TGTGCCAGCAGTTACGCGATGAACACTGAAGCTTTCTTT.

The rearrangement links TRBV9 to TRBJ2-5; 11 nucleotides line up with TRBD2. Germline CDR1 is SGDLS and CDR2 is YYNGEE. CDR3 length equals 16 residues. Trimming removed 0 bases from V and 2 bases from J; junction bases left unmatched: 3. This CDR3 reads CASSVGVAGGQETQYF. CDR3 DNA sequence: TGTGCCAGCAGCGTAGGGGTAGCGGGGGGGCAAGAGACCCAGTACTTC.

The count of this clone is one. CDR3 region: CASSLGLLDNEQFF. DNA for the CDR3: TGCGCCAGCAGCTTGGGACTACTCGACAATGAGCAGTTCTTC. This chain uses TRBV5-1 with TRBJ2-1, with a weak D call TRBD2 (5 bases). V was shortened by 0 bases and J by 5 bases, with 9 bases between the two germline ends. There are 14 residues in the CDR3. Looked up from germline, CDR1 is SGHRS and CDR2 is YFSETQ.

This clone appeared a few times. The rearrangement links TRBV7-9 to TRBJ2-3; a weak D match, TRBD2 (5 bases). Germline assignment: CDR1 SEHNR and CDR2 FQNEAQ (reference sequence). V was trimmed by 7 bases and J by 5 bases, leaving 7 bases between them. CDR3 length: 11 residues. In DNA, the CDR3 is TGTGCCAGCACTCGGGGAGATACGCAGTATTTT. Protein product: CASTRGDTQYF.

This chain joins TRBV7-2 and TRBJ1-2, with TRBD1 matching 7 bases. The ends lost 2 bases at V and 8 bases at J; junction bases unmatched: 5. There are 13 residues in the CDR3. CDR1 SGHTA and CDR2 FQGNSA come from the germline V gene. This CDR3 reads CASSLRDRHGYTF. The DNA for the CDR3 is TGTGCCAGCAGCTTAAGGGACAGACACGGCTACACCTTC.

The CDR3 DNA reads as TGTGCCAGCAGTCCGACAGGGGCGGACACCGGGGAGCTGTTTTTT. This translates into CASSPTGADTGELFF. This chain joins TRBV6-1 and TRBJ2-2; 8 positions match TRBD1. Germline V lookup: CDR1 MNHNS, CDR2 SASEGT. The CDR3 has 15 amino acids. The V segment lost 5 bases and the J segment 3 bases; nucleotides outside the gene matches: 5.

The chain is built from TRBV19 and TRBJ2-7, with TRBD2 matching over 9 bases. Trimming cost V 5 bases and J 1 base; bases outside gene matches: 12. This CDR3 has 17 residues. Germline V gene sequence: CDR1 LNHDA, CDR2 SQIVND (reference sequence). The DNA for the CDR3 is TGTGCCAGTAGTCTTTTCTCCGGGACTAGCCTTTCCTACGAGCAGTACTTC. It encodes CASSLFSGTSLSYEQYF.

This clone was picked up one time. The chain combines TRBV27 with TRBJ1-5; tentatively, D is TRBD1 (6 bases). Germline V gene sequence: CDR1 MNHEY, CDR2 SMNVEV (reference sequence). V was pared by 6 bases and J by 4 bases, with 16 bases between. The CDR3 is 15 amino acids. The CDR3 spells CASSPDLQGNQPQHF. The CDR3 DNA reads as TGTGCCAGCAGCCCGGATTTGCAGGGGAATCAGCCCCAGCATTTT.

V gene TRBV7-9 combines with J gene TRBJ1-2; tentative D call: TRBD1 (5 bases). V was trimmed by 2 bases and J by 2 bases, leaving 15 bases between them. Per the germline V gene, CDR1 is SEHNR and CDR2 is FQNEAQ (reference sequence). The CDR3 consists of 16 residues. The CDR3 DNA follows: TGTGCCAGCAGCTTACTCCCAGGGAGGGAGAACTATGGCTACACCTTC. Its translation is CASSLLPGRENYGYTF.

The V gene is TRBV2, the J gene TRBJ1-4, with D uncertain. Looked up from germline, CDR1 is SNHLY and CDR2 is FYNNEI. The CDR3 loop spans 14 amino acids. V lost 1 base and J lost 8, with 11 bases in between. CDR3: CASSEEAGGEKLFF. The CDR3 DNA reads as TGTGCCAGCAGTGAAGAGGCAGGAGGGGAAAAACTGTTTTTT.

The CDR3 reads CASSTLAGRSTDTQYF. The CDR3 coding sequence is TGTGCCAGCAGCACTCTAGCGGGGCGTAGCACAGATACGCAGTATTTT. The chain has TRBV7-3 and TRBJ2-3; 9 bases agree with TRBD2. This CDR3 has 16 residues. CDR1 and CDR2 from the germline V gene are SGHTA and FQGTGA. V trimming: 5 bases; J trimming: 0 bases; junction bases outside the gene matches: 6.

The rearrangement uses TRBV29-1 and TRBJ1-4, with D unresolved. CDR1 SQVTM and CDR2 ANQGSEA come from the germline V gene. The CDR3 sequence is 13 residues long. The CDR3 region has the DNA TGCATCATAAACGGGATCCCTAATGAAAAACTGTTTTTT. It encodes CIINGIPNEKLFF.

This rearrangement joins TRBV2 to TRBJ2-7, with 7 bases matching TRBD1. The junction had 8 bases not matched to a gene; V was cut back by 6 bases and J by 0 bases. Germline-derived CDR1 and CDR2 are SNHLY and FYNNEI. The CDR3 loop spans 15 amino acids. CDR3 sequence reads: CASRLQGLNSYEQYF. The DNA for the CDR3 is TGTGCCAGCAGATTACAGGGGTTAAACTCCTACGAGCAGTACTTC. The full variable domain, its missing parts supplied by reference TRBV2 and TRBJ2-7, is EPEVTQTPSHQVTQMGQEVILRCVPISNHLYFYWYRQILGQKVEFLVSFYNNEISEKSEIFDDQFSVERPDGSNFTLKIRSTKLEDSAMYFCASRLQGLNSYEQYFGPGTRLTVT.

J is TRBJ1-1 and V is TRBV6-5; D might be TRBD1 (5 bases). The germline V gene encodes CDR1 MNHEY and CDR2 SVGAGI. With 8 bases removed from V and 3 bases from J, the gap between germline ends came to 16 bases. This CDR3 has 14 amino acids. For the CDR3, the DNA is TGTGCCAGCGTTAAGAGAGACAGTTACACTGAAGCTTTCTTT. It is translated as CASVKRDSYTEAFF.

The chain recombines TRBV6-5 with TRBJ2-5; perhaps TRBD1 as D (6 bases). The CDR3 consists of 12 residues. The germline V and J ends were trimmed by 6 bases and 6 bases, with 11 bases remaining between them. Per germline, CDR1 MNHEY and CDR2 SVGAGI. The CDR3 DNA reads as TGTGCCAGCAGCGTTCAGGGGAAGACCCAGTACTTC. Its protein is CASSVQGKTQYF.

The V gene is TRBV7-9, the J gene TRBJ1-1, with D maybe TRBD1 (6 bases). Germline CDR1 is SEHNR and CDR2 is FQNEAQ (reference sequence). The CDR3 has 14 amino acids. V gave up 3 bases and J gave up 5 bases, with 13 bases separating them. The CDR3 DNA reads TGTGCCAGCAGCTTGTCACAGGGTCGGACTGAAGCTTTCTTT. As protein: CASSLSQGRTEAFF.

The V and J genes are TRBV19 and TRBJ2-5, with D possibly TRBD2 on 6 matching bases. The CDR3 is 13 residues long. Trimming shortened V by 8 bases and J by 5 bases, and 15 bases separated the two germline ends. Germline CDR1 and CDR2: LNHDA and SQIVND (reference sequence). CDR3: CASALAPGETQYF. The DNA for the CDR3 is TGTGCCAGTGCTCTAGCGCCCGGCGAGACCCAGTACTTC.